What follows are 26 T cell receptor beta chains derived from one specimen sequenced in a study of cytomegalovirus exposure and HLA in healthy donors. The primer mix had 60 Vbeta and 13 Jbeta primers. Method: immunoSEQ multiplex PCR; TCRdb's copy keeps in-frame clones and lacks some. The data contain roughly 140,000 clones, 80% to 90% of them singletons. Sequencing input: PBMCs. Every receptor here comes from a woman between 40 and 55 years old in good health and CMV-seropositive.

The chain recombines TRBV5-1 with TRBJ2-3, with 10 positions matching TRBD2. The CDR3 has 16 amino acids. V trimming: 4 bases; J trimming: 2 bases; junction bases outside the gene matches: 7. Germline V gene data show CDR1 as SGHRS and CDR2 as YFSETQ. CDR3 protein: CASSGRTSGFTDTQYF. The CDR3, as DNA: TGCGCCAGCAGCGGCCGGACTAGCGGATTCACAGATACGCAGTATTTT.

The chain links TRBV5-1 to TRBJ1-3, with a tentative D call TRBD1 (5 bases). The germline gives CDR1 SGHRS, CDR2 YFSETQ. Trimming cost V 4 bases and J 1 base, with 15 bases left between them. The CDR3 is made up of 16 amino acids. This CDR3 is CASSERDGPSGNTIYF. Here the CDR3 DNA reads TGCGCCAGCAGCGAGCGGGACGGTCCATCTGGAAACACCATATATTTT.

The V call is TRBV4-3, the J call TRBJ2-4, with TRBD1 matching over 9 bases. Germline loops: CDR1 LGHNA, CDR2 YSLEER. This CDR3 has 17 amino acids. J lost 5 bases, V lost 0 bases, and 8 bases had no gene match. For the CDR3, the DNA is TGCGCCAGCAGCCAAGATCTGAGGGACAGGGACCAAAACATTCAGTACTTC. It translates to CASSQDLRDRDQNIQYF.

The chain uses TRBV28 and TRBJ2-6; 7 bases are shared with TRBD1. The CDR3 is 16 residues long. The germline gives CDR1 MDHEN, CDR2 SYDVKM. The V gene end was trimmed by 5 bases and the J gene end by 0 bases; junction bases not matched to a gene: 4. CDR3 loop: CASSPGTDSGANVLTF. The CDR3 DNA is TGTGCCAGCAGTCCCGGGACAGACTCTGGGGCCAACGTCCTGACTTTC. Drawing the rest from reference TRBV28 and TRBJ2-6, the complete variable domain is DVKVTQSSRYLVKRTGEKVFLECVQDMDHENMFWYRQDPGLGLRLIYFSYDVKMKEKGDIPEGYSVSREKKERFSLILESASTNQTSMYLCASSPGTDSGANVLTFGAGSRLTVL.

The CDR3 protein is CASSLDGTGGGQPQHF. The DNA of the CDR3 is TGTGCCAGCAGCTTAGACGGGACAGGGGGGGGTCAGCCCCAGCATTTT. This rearrangement joins TRBV11-2 to TRBJ1-5; 11 bases are shared with TRBD1. V shed 0 bases and J 6 bases; nucleotides not matched to a gene: 4. Germline CDR1 SGHAT, CDR2 FQNNGV. This CDR3 region has 16 residues.

This clone has just one count. The chain recombines TRBV19 with TRBJ2-7, with TRBD2 identical over 9 bases. The CDR3 has 16 amino acids. Trimming cost V 4 bases and J 0 bases; bases outside gene matches: 7. Germline CDR1 and CDR2: LNHDA and SQIVND (reference sequence). CDR3 sequence reads: CASSTSGIDGSYEQYF. DNA of the CDR3: TGTGCCAGTAGTACTAGCGGGATAGATGGCTCCTACGAGCAGTACTTC.

CDR3: CASTIRGNEQFF. The DNA for the CDR3 is TGTGCCAGCACCATCAGAGGGAATGAGCAGTTCTTC. This rearrangement joins TRBV6-1 to TRBJ2-1; tentative D call: TRBD2 (5 bases). The V end was cut by 7 bases, the J end by 7 bases, with 11 bases between. The CDR3 contains 12 residues. CDR1 MNHNS and CDR2 SASEGT come from the germline V gene.

The chain links TRBV9 to TRBJ2-1; 10 nucleotides align to TRBD2. The V segment lost 4 bases and the J segment 8 bases; nucleotides outside the gene matches: 9. The CDR3 runs to 15 residues. CDR1 and CDR2 (germline): SGDLS, YYNGEE. This chain's CDR3 is CASSTSGGALDEQFF. The CDR3 DNA reads TGTGCCAGCAGCACCAGCGGGGGGGCCTTAGATGAGCAGTTCTTC.

The V call is TRBV19, the J call TRBJ2-7, with D unresolved. Germline loops: CDR1 LNHDA, CDR2 SQIVND (reference sequence). V lost 5 bases and J lost 5, with 7 bases in between. CDR3 length equals 11 residues. The CDR3 DNA follows: TGTGCCAGTAGTCTCGCGGACGAGCAGTACTTC. Protein: CASSLADEQYF.

This clone occurred a few times. The chain uses TRBV19 and TRBJ1-5, with TRBD1 matching over 7 bases. The germline CDR1 and CDR2 sequences are LNHDA and SQIVND (reference sequence). The V segment lost 5 bases and the J segment 1 base; nucleotides outside the gene matches: 2. This CDR3 contains 14 residues. In DNA, the CDR3 is TGTGCCAGTAGTCCGGACAGGAGCAATCAGCCCCAGCATTTT. Amino acid sequence: CASSPDRSNQPQHF.

A single count supports this clone. The J gene is TRBJ1-1, the V gene TRBV19; 8 bases match TRBD1. Germline V gene data show CDR1 as LNHDA and CDR2 as SQIVND (reference sequence). J was trimmed by 7 bases and V by 9 bases; bases with no gene match: 7. CDR3 length: 12 amino acids. This CDR3 is CASQQGGVEAFF. The CDR3 bases are TGTGCCAGCCAACAGGGGGGGGTTGAAGCTTTCTTT. The entire variable domain, with the rest obtained from reference TRBV19 and TRBJ1-1, is as follows: DGGITQSPKYLFRKEGQNVTLSCEQNLNHDAMYWYRQDPGQGLRLIYYSQIVNDFQKGDIAEGYSVSREKKESFPLTVTSAQKNPTAFYLCASQQGGVEAFFGQGTRLTVV.

Of note for this clone: Other nucleotide sequences from this sample produce the same CDR3. V is TRBV5-4 and J is TRBJ2-5, with 7 positions matching TRBD1. The germline gives CDR1 SGHNT, CDR2 YYREEE (reference sequence). CDR3 length equals 13 residues. After removal of 3 bases from V and 3 bases from J, the junction contained 2 bases not matched to a gene. CDR3 region: CASSSGTEETQYF. The CDR3 nucleotides are TGTGCCAGCAGCTCCGGGACAGAAGAGACCCAGTACTTC.

This sequence joins TRBV28 and TRBJ2-3; 11 nucleotides agree with TRBD2. The junction had 4 bases not matched to a gene; V was cut back by 3 bases and J by 5 bases. CDR1 and CDR2 (germline): MDHEN, SYDVKM. This CDR3 region has 15 residues. The CDR3 DNA sequence: TGTGCCAGCAGTTTTAGCGGGAGGGCCGGAGATACGCAGTATTTT. Protein: CASSFSGRAGDTQYF.

This chain uses TRBV5-4 with TRBJ2-1; 7 positions match TRBD2. After removal of 2 bases from V and 4 bases from J, the junction contained 9 bases not matched to a gene. CDR1 and CDR2 (germline): SGHNT, YYREEE (reference sequence). The CDR3 is 16 residues long. The CDR3 reads CASSFGRGGSYNEQFF. Written as DNA, the CDR3 is TGTGCCAGCAGCTTCGGCCGCGGGGGATCTTACAATGAGCAGTTCTTC. Full variable domain (outside the CDR3, taken from reference TRBV5-4 and TRBJ2-1): ETGVTQSPTHLIKTRGQQVTLRCSSQSGHNTVSWYQQALGQGPQFIFQYYREEENGRGNFPPRFSGLQFPNYSSELNVNALELDDSALYLCASSFGRGGSYNEQFFGPGTRLTVL.

The chain couples TRBV30 to TRBJ2-7; 7 nucleotides agree with TRBD1. The germline V gene has CDR1 GTSNPN and CDR2 SVGIG (reference sequence). This CDR3 comprises 14 residues. The V segment lost 8 bases and the J segment 3 bases; nucleotides outside the gene matches: 13. As DNA, the CDR3 is TGTGCCCTGAGACCTACGGGACAGTTCTACGAGCAGTACTTC. Residues: CALRPTGQFYEQYF.

The chain is built from TRBV5-1 and TRBJ2-5, with TRBD1 matching 7 bases. The germline V gene encodes CDR1 SGHRS and CDR2 YFSETQ. Losses at the gene ends were 4 bases for V and 6 bases for J; bases not matched to a gene: 6. The CDR3 is made up of 13 amino acids. CDR3 sequence reads: CASSPGQRQTQYF. In DNA, the CDR3 is TGCGCCAGCAGCCCGGGACAGCGACAGACCCAGTACTTC.

The rearrangement uses TRBV4-3 and TRBJ2-1; 7 bases are a match to TRBD1. The germline V gene encodes CDR1 LGHNA and CDR2 YSLEER. The V gene end was trimmed by 0 bases and the J gene end by 9 bases; junction bases not matched to a gene: 2. The CDR3 spans 13 residues. CDR3 region: CASSQDRQGEQFF. CDR3 coding DNA: TGCGCCAGCAGCCAAGATCGACAGGGTGAGCAGTTCTTC.

The rearrangement links TRBV29-1 to TRBJ2-1; 8 nucleotides match TRBD2. Germline V CDR1 and CDR2: SQVTM, ANQGSEA. The CDR3 is 12 residues long. CDR3 nucleotide sequence: TGCACCCACGGGGGGGGCACGGATGAGCAGTTCTTC. Translating gives CTHGGGTDEQFF.

This rearrangement joins TRBV7-2 to TRBJ2-3, with D perhaps TRBD1 (6 bases). The CDR3 runs 14 residues. Germline V gives CDR1 SGHTA, CDR2 FQGNSA. Trimming removed 2 bases at V and 2 bases at J, with 8 bases between. Here the CDR3 DNA reads TGTGCCAGCAGCTTACAGGGGATCACAGATACGCAGTATTTT. It codes for CASSLQGITDTQYF.

This chain uses TRBV7-2 with TRBJ1-2, with 8 bases identical to TRBD1. The CDR3 has 17 residues. V was clipped by 1 base and J by 6 bases; unmatched bases: 13. Germline assignment: CDR1 SGHTA and CDR2 FQGNSA. The CDR3 region is CASSLGGATTGGNGYTF. CDR3 bases: TGTGCCAGCAGCTTAGGGGGGGCTACAACAGGGGGTAATGGCTACACCTTC.

This clone was observed a few times. The chain couples TRBV6-1 to TRBJ1-1, with D unresolved. The CDR3 runs to 15 residues. Germline V gives CDR1 MNHNS, CDR2 SASEGT. V lost 6 bases and J 1 base, leaving 15 bases between the germline ends. DNA of the CDR3: TGTGCCAGCAGCGATCTTGCCAGTCGGAACACTGAAGCTTTCTTT. It encodes CASSDLASRNTEAFF.

V and J are TRBV28 and TRBJ1-1, with D uncertain. The CDR3 is 15 residues long. Germline CDR1 reads MDHEN; CDR2 reads SYDVKM. Trimming removed 5 bases at V and 1 base at J, with 14 bases between. CDR3 sequence: CASSLWAGGNTEAFF. DNA of the CDR3: TGTGCCAGCAGTCTCTGGGCAGGAGGGAACACTGAAGCTTTCTTT. Drawing the rest from reference TRBV28 and TRBJ1-1, the complete variable domain is DVKVTQSSRYLVKRTGEKVFLECVQDMDHENMFWYRQDPGLGLRLIYFSYDVKMKEKGDIPEGYSVSREKKERFSLILESASTNQTSMYLCASSLWAGGNTEAFFGQGTRLTVV.

With respect to this clone: The sample holds other DNA sequences that translate to the same CDR3. J is TRBJ1-1 and V is TRBV4-3; a weak D match, TRBD1 (5 bases). CDR1 is LGHNA, CDR2 YSLEER, per germline. V was trimmed by 3 bases and J by 8 bases, leaving 13 bases between them. The CDR3 is 13 amino acids. CDR3 nucleotide sequence: TGCGCCAGCAGCCATCGGGGGGGAGCCGAAGCTTTCTTT. As protein: CASSHRGGAEAFF.

The V and J genes are TRBV28 and TRBJ2-5; no firm D call. Germline assignment: CDR1 MDHEN and CDR2 SYDVKM. V was trimmed by 3 bases and J by 2 bases, leaving 16 bases between them. The CDR3 is 16 residues long. This chain's CDR3 is CASSFVPDTMQETQYF. DNA of the CDR3: TGTGCCAGCAGTTTCGTTCCCGATACAATGCAAGAGACCCAGTACTTC.

The chain combines TRBV28 with TRBJ1-2, with 10 bases lining up with TRBD1. CDR1 MDHEN and CDR2 SYDVKM come from the germline V gene. CDR3 length: 14 residues. V shed 4 bases and J 8 bases; nucleotides not matched to a gene: 7. The CDR3 protein is CASSSGQGVGGYTF. CDR3 coding DNA: TGTGCCAGCAGTTCCGGACAGGGGGTGGGAGGCTACACCTTC.

V and J are TRBV25-1 and TRBJ1-4; D might be TRBD1 (6 bases). Trimming took off 2 bases at V and 6 bases at J, with 13 bases between the two ends. Germline V gene data show CDR1 as MGHDK and CDR2 as SYGVNS. The CDR3 is 15 amino acids. CDR3 sequence (DNA): TGTGCCAGCAGTGAACCCAGGGGCGGGTATGAAAAACTGTTTTTT. Encoded protein: CASSEPRGGYEKLFF.